The rows below give T cell receptor beta chains drawn from one sample of a study of T-cell reconstitution after alpha-beta-depleted transplantation in children. TCRdb fed the PCR reads into MiXCR, producing one record per CDR3 protein. This repertoire shows a few hundred thousand distinct CDR3 sequences, 20% found once; its top ten account for 3% to 4.5%. The sample in question was PBMCs from the stem cell graft donor, obtained from the stem cell graft. Every receptor here comes from a human donor who donated a stem cell graft to a child with acute myeloid leukemia. CDR3s include the opening cysteine and the closing phenylalanine or tryptophan. D genes are given only for firm matches. The size of a clone is reported for some rows only, either as once, few or many, or as a class for expanded clones.

>TRBJ2-1|TRBV9|TRBD1|.
TGTGCCAGCAGCAATGACAGGGGCTCCTACAATGAGCAGTTCTTC
CASSNDRGSYNEQFF
>TRBJ2-7|TRBV7-9|TRBD1|few
TGTGCCAGCACATATGGACAGGGTCTTTACGAGCAGTACTTC
CASTYGQGLYEQYF
>TRBJ1-1|TRBV20-1|.|.
TGCAGTGCTAGGGTCCTGGACGGGACTGAAGCTTTCTTT
CSARVLDGTEAFF
>TRBJ2-1|TRBV7-2|TRBD2|.
TGTGCCAGCAGCTTGACTAGCGGGAGTAATATTGAGCAGTTCTTC
CASSLTSGSNIEQFF
>TRBJ2-1|TRBV12-5|TRBD2|.
TGTGCTAGTGGCTCGTCAAGCGGGGGGCCCTACAATGAGCAGTTCTTC
CASGSSSGGPYNEQFF
>TRBJ2-1|TRBV12-3/TRBV12-4|TRBD2|few
TGTGCCAGCAGCAATCTAATAGCGGGAGCCTACAATGAGCAGTTCTTC
CASSNLIAGAYNEQFF
>TRBJ2-3|TRBV4-2|.|.
TGTGCCAGCAGCCAAGATTCTAGCCTCGGGGTAGATACGCAGTATTTT
CASSQDSSLGVDTQYF
>TRBJ2-7|TRBV12-3/TRBV12-4|TRBD1|.
TGTGCCAGCAGGTCGACAGGGGGCTCCTACGAGCACTACTTC
CASRSTGGSYEHYF
>TRBJ2-7|TRBV20-1|.|.
TGCAGTGCTAGGCTCTCCTACGAGCAGTACTTC
CSARLSYEQYF
>TRBJ2-3|TRBV29-1|.|few
TGCAGCGTTGTCCTGAGCACAGATACGCAGTATTTT
CSVVLSTDTQYF
>TRBJ2-7|TRBV12-3/TRBV12-4|TRBD2|few
TGTGCCAGCAGCCCTTTTAGGAGCGGGAGTGGTTACGAGCAGTACTTC
CASSPFRSGSGYEQYF
>TRBJ2-1|TRBV10-2|.|.
TGCGCCAGCAGTGAGTACAGACCTAACAATGAGCAGTTCTTC
CASSEYRPNNEQFF
>TRBJ2-1|TRBV12-3/TRBV12-4|TRBD2|few
TGTGCCAGCAGCCGTAGCGGGAGGGCCACCGGTGAGCAGTTCTTC
CASSRSGRATGEQFF
>TRBJ1-1|TRBV2|TRBD1|.
TGTGCCAGTACCACCTGGGACAGACTCGCTTTCTTT
CASTTWDRLAFF
>TRBJ2-3|TRBV7-2|TRBD2|.
TGTGCCAGCAGCGCCGGGACTAGGGTCACAGATACGCAGTATTTT
CASSAGTRVTDTQYF
>TRBJ2-3|TRBV5-5|.|few
TGTGCCAGCTCCTCTTCCTCTTCTGCAGATACGCAGTATTTT
CASSSSSSADTQYF
>TRBJ2-7|TRBV3-1|.|.
TGTGCCAGCAGCCAAGATTTCGGGGGCGAGCAGTACTTC
CASSQDFGGEQYF
>TRBJ1-2|TRBV6-5|TRBD1|few
TGTGCCAGCAGTTCACACAGGGGTACTAACTATGGCTACACCTTC
CASSSHRGTNYGYTF
>TRBJ1-1|TRBV20-1|.|few
TGCAGTGCTAGAGGAATCCCAAGCACTGAAGCTTTCTTT
CSARGIPSTEAFF
>TRBJ2-7|TRBV4-2|.|.
TGTGCCAGCAGTTCTCATGTCGGGGCCCTTTTGAACGAGCAGTACTTC
CASSSHVGALLNEQYF
>TRBJ2-1|TRBV29-1|TRBD2|many
TGCAGCGTAGTACCGGGACTAGCGTCCCAGGGTGAGCAGTTCTTC
CSVVPGLASQGEQFF
>TRBJ2-7|TRBV7-2|.|few
TGTGCCAGCAGCTTAACCGCTGCCTACGAGCAGTACTTC
CASSLTAAYEQYF
>TRBJ2-3|TRBV5-1|.|.
TGCGCCAGCAGCAAAGGGACGGCATCTAGCACAGATACGCAGTATTTT
CASSKGTASSTDTQYF
>TRBJ2-7|TRBV7-2|TRBD2|.
TGTGCCAGCAGCTTAACTGCTAGCGGGTATTCCTACGAGCAGTACTTC
CASSLTASGYSYEQYF
>TRBJ2-7|TRBV12-3/TRBV12-4|.|few
TGTGCCAGCAGTCCAGACTCCGACGAGCAGTACTTC
CASSPDSDEQYF
>TRBJ2-1|TRBV20-1|TRBD2|few
TGCAGTGCTACAGTACGACTAGCGGGAGTGGGAAATGAGCAGTTCTTC
CSATVRLAGVGNEQFF
>TRBJ1-1|TRBV7-9|TRBD1|.
TGTGCCAGCAGCCCGATGGGACAGGTGAACACTGAAGCTTTCTTT
CASSPMGQVNTEAFF
>TRBJ2-2|TRBV3-1|.|.
TGTGCCAGCAGCCAAGATTTTATGGGGGAGCTGTTTTTT
CASSQDFMGELFF
>TRBJ1-4|TRBV12-3/TRBV12-4|TRBD1|.
TGTGCCAGCAGTTCCTGGGACAGGGACGGTAATGAAAAACTGTTTTTT
CASSSWDRDGNEKLFF
>TRBJ2-2|TRBV12-3/TRBV12-4|.|.
TGTGCCAGCACCCAATCCCTAGCGCCCGGGGAGCTGTTTTTT
CASTQSLAPGELFF
>TRBJ2-6|TRBV6-5|.|many
TGTGCCAGCAGTTACTCGGGTCCTTGGCAGTCTGGGGCCAACGTCCTGACTTTC
CASSYSGPWQSGANVLTF
>TRBJ2-1|TRBV29-1|.|.
TGCAGCGTTCTACATCACCGGGGAAATGAGCAGTTCTTC
CSVLHHRGNEQFF
>TRBJ2-1|TRBV24-1|.|many
TGTGCCACCAGTGATTTTGGGAGAGGGCGGCCCTACAATGAGCAGTTCTTC
CATSDFGRGRPYNEQFF
>TRBJ2-7|TRBV12-3/TRBV12-4|TRBD1|few
TGTGCCAGCACCTTCCGGGGGCAGGGGGCACGCGAGCAGTACTTC
CASTFRGQGAREQYF
>TRBJ2-1|TRBV24-1|.|few
TGTGCCACCAGCGACAGGCGCCCGGGTCAGGATGAGCAGTTCTTC
CATSDRRPGQDEQFF
>TRBJ2-7|TRBV10-1|TRBD1|few
TGCGCCAGCAGTGACCGGGACAGGGCATCCTACGAGCAGTACTTC
CASSDRDRASYEQYF
>TRBJ1-2|TRBV12-3/TRBV12-4|.|few
TGTGCCAGCGCCGCTGGGCACCTTAACTATGGCTACACCTTC
CASAAGHLNYGYTF
>TRBJ1-5|TRBV20-1|.|many
TGCAGTGCTAGCCTCGGGACATCTGGACGCTATAGCAATCAGCCCCAGCATTTT
CSASLGTSGRYSNQPQHF
>TRBJ2-2|TRBV29-1|TRBD1|few
TGCAGCGTCTTGACCCGCGGCGAGGACAGGGGGAAAGCCGGGGAGCTGTTTTTT
CSVLTRGEDRGKAGELFF
>TRBJ2-1|TRBV6-2/TRBV6-3|.|.
TGTGCCAGCTCTATCGGGCATCCCTCCTACAATGAGCAGTTCTTC
CASSIGHPSYNEQFF
>TRBJ2-1|TRBV6-5|.|many
TGTGCCAGCAGTTACGAGACCCCCAACAATGAGCAGTTCTTC
CASSYETPNNEQFF
>TRBJ1-1|TRBV4-3|.|few
TGCGCCAGCAGCCAAGATTTCGCACAGGCCGCCTTGGGCACTGAAGCTTTCTTT
CASSQDFAQAALGTEAFF
>TRBJ2-7|TRBV27|.|.
TGTGCCAGCAGTTTTACAGGTTTCAGCTCCTACGAGCAGTACTTC
CASSFTGFSSYEQYF
>TRBJ2-2|TRBV9|.|few
TGTGCCAGCAGCGTAGAAGGGACAAACACCGGGGAGCTGTTTTTT
CASSVEGTNTGELFF
>TRBJ2-7|TRBV6-5|.|.
TGTGCCAGCAGTTTCCGGGACCTGCCCTACGAGCAGTACTTC
CASSFRDLPYEQYF
>TRBJ2-5|TRBV6-1|.|.
TGTGCCAGCGCCCGGTTAGCGGAGGCGGGGACCCAGTACTTC
CASARLAEAGTQYF
>TRBJ2-2|TRBV5-1|TRBD2|many
TGCGCCAGCAGGGCCGGGACTAGCGGAACCGGGGAGCTGTTTTTT
CASRAGTSGTGELFF
>TRBJ1-4|TRBV20-1|.|.
TGCAGTGCCAGATCCCCGGGGCAGCATAATGAAAAACTGTTTTTT
CSARSPGQHNEKLFF
>TRBJ2-6|TRBV10-3|.|many
TGTGCCATCTCAATTCCGGAGGCCGGGGCCAACGTCCTGACTTTC
CAISIPEAGANVLTF
>TRBJ2-1|TRBV12-3/TRBV12-4|.|.
TGTGCCAGCACCTCAAGGTACCATGAGCAGTTCTTC
CASTSRYHEQFF